The entry below describes one T cell receptor beta chain. Its cognate antigen is unknown. The entry originates in a study of graft-versus-host responses after intestinal transplantation. General study findings and limits: GvH clones surfaced in recipient marrow, some emerging earlier in ileum or blood. Peak levels of circulating GvH clones tracked with early post-transplant HvG declines. Graft-versus-host to host-versus-graft clonal ratios in allografts were high in patients with graft-donor T cell macrochimerism.

TCRdb's table, derived via immunoSEQ multiplex PCR, lists solely in-frame clones and lacks some. The sample has about 9,800 clones, about 90% seen once. The TCR sequence derives from a human patient who received an intestinal transplant, so some T cells may come from the graft donor. The sequencing used PBMCs, collected roughly 43 days after intestinal transplant.

CDR3 coding DNA: TGTGCCAGCAGAGCCCGACTAGCGGGGGGGCTTGAGCAGTTCTTC. Its protein product is CASRARLAGGLEQFF. The V gene is TRBV6-6, the J gene TRBJ2-1, with TRBD2 matching over 14 bases. CDR3 length: 15 amino acids. Germline trimming cut 6 bases from V and 9 bases from J; bases unmatched to any gene: 7. CDR1 is MNHNY and CDR2 is SVGAGI in the germline V gene (reference sequence).